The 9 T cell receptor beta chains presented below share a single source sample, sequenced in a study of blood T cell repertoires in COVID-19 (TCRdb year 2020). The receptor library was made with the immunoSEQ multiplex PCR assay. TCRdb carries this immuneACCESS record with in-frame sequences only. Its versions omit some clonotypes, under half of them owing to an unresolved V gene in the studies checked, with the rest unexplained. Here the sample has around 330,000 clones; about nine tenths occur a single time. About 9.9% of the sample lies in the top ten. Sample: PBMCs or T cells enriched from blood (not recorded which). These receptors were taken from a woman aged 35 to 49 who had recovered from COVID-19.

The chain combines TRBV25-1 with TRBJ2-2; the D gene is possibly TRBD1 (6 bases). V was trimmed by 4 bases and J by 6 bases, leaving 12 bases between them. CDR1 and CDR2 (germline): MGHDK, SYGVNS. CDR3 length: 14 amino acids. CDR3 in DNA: TGTGCCAGCAGTGCACAGCAGGGGCCCGGGGAGCTGTTTTTT. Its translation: CASSAQQGPGELFF.

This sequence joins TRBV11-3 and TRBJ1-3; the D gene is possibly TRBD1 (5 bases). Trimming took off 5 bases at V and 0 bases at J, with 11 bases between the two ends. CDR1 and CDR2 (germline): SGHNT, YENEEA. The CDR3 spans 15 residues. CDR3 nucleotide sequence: TGTGCCAGCAGCAGGGGACTTAGCTCTGGAAACACCATATATTTT. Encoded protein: CASSRGLSSGNTIYF.

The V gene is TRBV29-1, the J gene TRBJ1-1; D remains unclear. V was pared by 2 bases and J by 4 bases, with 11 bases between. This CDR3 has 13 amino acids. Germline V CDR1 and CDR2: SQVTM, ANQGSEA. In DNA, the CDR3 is TGCAGCGTTGAACAAACTTTTGGCACTGAAGCTTTCTTT. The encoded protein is CSVEQTFGTEAFF.

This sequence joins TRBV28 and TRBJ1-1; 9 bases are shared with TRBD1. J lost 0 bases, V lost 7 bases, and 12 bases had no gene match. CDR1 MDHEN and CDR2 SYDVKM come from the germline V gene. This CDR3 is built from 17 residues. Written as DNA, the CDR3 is TGTGCCAGCACCTTAGGCCTGGGACAGGGTATGAACACTGAAGCTTTCTTT. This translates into CASTLGLGQGMNTEAFF. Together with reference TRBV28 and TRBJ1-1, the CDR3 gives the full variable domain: DVKVTQSSRYLVKRTGEKVFLECVQDMDHENMFWYRQDPGLGLRLIYFSYDVKMKEKGDIPEGYSVSREKKERFSLILESASTNQTSMYLCASTLGLGQGMNTEAFFGQGTRLTVV.

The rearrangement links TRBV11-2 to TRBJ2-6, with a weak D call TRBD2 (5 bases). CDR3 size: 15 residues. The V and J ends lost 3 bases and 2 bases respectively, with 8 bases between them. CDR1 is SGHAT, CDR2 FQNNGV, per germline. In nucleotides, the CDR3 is TGTGCCAGCAGCTTGGGAGTTCCTGGGGCCAACGTCCTGACTTTC. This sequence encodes CASSLGVPGANVLTF.

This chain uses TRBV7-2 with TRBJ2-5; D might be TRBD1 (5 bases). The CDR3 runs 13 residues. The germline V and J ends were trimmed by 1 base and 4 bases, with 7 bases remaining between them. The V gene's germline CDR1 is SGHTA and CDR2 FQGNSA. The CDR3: CASSLVGVETQYF. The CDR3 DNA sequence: TGTGCCAGCAGCTTAGTAGGGGTAGAGACCCAGTACTTC.

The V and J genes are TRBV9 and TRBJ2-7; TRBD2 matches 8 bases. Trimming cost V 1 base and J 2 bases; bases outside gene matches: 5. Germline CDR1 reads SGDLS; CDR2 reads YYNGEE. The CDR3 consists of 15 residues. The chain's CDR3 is CASSVSSGITYEQYF. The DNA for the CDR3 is TGTGCCAGCAGCGTAAGTAGCGGGATTACCTACGAGCAGTACTTC.

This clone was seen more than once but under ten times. The CDR3 bases are TGTGCCAGCAGCTCCGGGACAGGGCCCTACGAGCAGTACTTC. Translating gives CASSSGTGPYEQYF. The gene calls are TRBV6-5 and TRBJ2-7; TRBD1 aligns across 9 bases. CDR3 size: 14 residues. From germline, CDR1 is MNHEY and CDR2 SVGAGI. V shed 6 bases, J shed 2 bases, and the junction held 5 bases outside the gene matches.

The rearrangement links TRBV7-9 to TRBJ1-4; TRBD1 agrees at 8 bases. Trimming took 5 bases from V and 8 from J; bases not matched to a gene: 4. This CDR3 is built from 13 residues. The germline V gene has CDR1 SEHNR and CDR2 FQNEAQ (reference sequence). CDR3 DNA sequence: TGTGCCAGCAGCGGACAGGGTGTCGAAAAACTGTTTTTT. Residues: CASSGQGVEKLFF.